This paragraph covers one T cell receptor (beta chain) sequence. What it recognizes is unknown. This sample is drawn from a study of T-cell reconstitution after alpha-beta-depleted transplantation in children. The CDR3 totals 14 residues. Germline assignment: CDR1 SGHVS and CDR2 FQNEAQ. Trimming stripped 5 bases from V and 5 bases from J, with 15 bases between. Whole-study results and caveats: At the one-year point after transplant, T-cell counts and TCRbeta diversity were found to come mostly from T cells that had been newly produced. At around two months after transplant, the alpha-beta T cells were reportedly derived from several hundred expanded clones that came from non-depleted graft cells. Surviving recipient T cells and thymic progenitors produced the high day-60 TCRbeta diversity seen in some patients.

A library of TCRbeta sequences, prepared with unique molecular identifiers, was generated. TCRdb re-analysed the PCR reads in MiXCR, keeping a single row per CDR3 protein. The sample includes roughly 570,000 distinct CDR3 sequences, over 25% of them seen just once. This specimen was PBMCs, taken before TCRalphabeta/CD19-depleted stem cell transplant. The receptor comes from a boy younger than two with Wiskott-Aldrich syndrome, due to receive a stem cell transplant. The genes are TRBV7-8 and TRBJ2-5; TRBD1 or TRBD2 may be the D gene (5 bases each). The CDR3 nucleotides read TGTGCCAGCAGCCCCCGGGGCCTTAGGGAGACCCAGTACTTC. Protein product: CASSPRGLRETQYF.